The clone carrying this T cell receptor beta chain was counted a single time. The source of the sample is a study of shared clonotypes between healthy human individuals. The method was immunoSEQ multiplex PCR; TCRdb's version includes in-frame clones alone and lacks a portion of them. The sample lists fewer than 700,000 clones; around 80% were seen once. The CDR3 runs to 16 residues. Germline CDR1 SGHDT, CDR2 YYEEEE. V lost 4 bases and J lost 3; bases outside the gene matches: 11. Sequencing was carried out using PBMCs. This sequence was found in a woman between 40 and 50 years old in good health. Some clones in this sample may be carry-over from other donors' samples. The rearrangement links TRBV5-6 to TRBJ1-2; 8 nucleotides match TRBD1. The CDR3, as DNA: TGTGCCAGCAGCAACACCCGCAGGGGACAGGACTATGGCTACACCTTC. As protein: CASSNTRRGQDYGYTF.